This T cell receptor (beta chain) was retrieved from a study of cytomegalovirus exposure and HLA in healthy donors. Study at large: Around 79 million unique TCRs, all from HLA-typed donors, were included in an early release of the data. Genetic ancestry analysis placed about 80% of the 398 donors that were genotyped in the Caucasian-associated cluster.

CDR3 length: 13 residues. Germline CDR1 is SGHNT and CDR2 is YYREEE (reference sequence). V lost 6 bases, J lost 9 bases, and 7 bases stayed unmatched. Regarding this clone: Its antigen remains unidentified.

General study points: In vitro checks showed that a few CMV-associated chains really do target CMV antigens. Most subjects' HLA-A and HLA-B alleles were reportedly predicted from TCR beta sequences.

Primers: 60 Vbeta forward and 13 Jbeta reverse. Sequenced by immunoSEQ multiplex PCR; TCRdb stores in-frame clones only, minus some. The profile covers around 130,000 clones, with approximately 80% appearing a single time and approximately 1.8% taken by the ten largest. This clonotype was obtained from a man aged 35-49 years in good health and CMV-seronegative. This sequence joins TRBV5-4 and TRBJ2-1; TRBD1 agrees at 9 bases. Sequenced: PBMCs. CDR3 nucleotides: TGTGCCAGCACCCCACAGGGGGCAGGTGAGCAGTTCTTC. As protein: CASTPQGAGEQFF.